This entry is about one T cell receptor beta chain. No antigen is known for it. Amplification targeted the TCR beta CDR3 regions, with RNA transcripts as the source material. First-round RT-PCR used HTBI primers; second-round multiplex PCR followed. TCRdb recomputed calls from the multiplex PCR reads with MiXCR, one row per CDR3 protein. The sample contains a few hundred thousand distinct CDR3 sequences, 17% of which appear only once. The sample comes from a study of Graves' ophthalmopathy and Graves' hyperthyroidism. Findings of the study overall: A 13-signature model separated ophthalmopathy from stable hyperthyroidism, reaching approximately 88% sensitivity and roughly 82% specificity cross-validated. Also, most clonotypes expanded in the thyroid above 0.001 frequency appeared in blood.

The germline V gene has CDR1 SQVTM and CDR2 ANQGSEA. V was pared by 3 bases and J by 4 bases, with 9 bases of the junction left unmatched. CDR3 length: 15 amino acids. J is TRBJ2-5 and V is TRBV29-1; 9 nucleotides agree with TRBD1. The TCR was taken from an adult woman with stable Graves' hyperthyroidism. The sequenced material came from peripheral blood. CDR3 nucleotides: TGCAGCGTTGAGACGGACAGGGGAACGGGAGAGACCCAGTACTTC. Encoded protein: CSVETDRGTGETQYF.